This T cell receptor beta chain was obtained from a study of beta chain features in type 1 diabetes. Study conclusions and caveats: The question left open here concerned HLA type influencing TCRB rearrangement. Individuals with type 1 diabetes displayed fewer insertions and more deletions at VDJ junctions. A moderate, significant TCRB CDR3 shortening appeared in type 1 diabetes across four CD4+ subsets.

This clone was observed a few times. Antigen specificity is unknown. Without exception, sorted populations had purity beyond 98%. V lost 6 bases to trimming and J lost 5 bases, with 13 bases between them. The germline CDR1 and CDR2 sequences are MGHDK and SYGVNS. The CDR3 sequence is 13 residues long. Expressed TCRB transcripts were sequenced because the entire RNA isolate underwent reverse transcription. Measured with immunoSEQ multiplex PCR; TCRdb has only the in-frame clones, and not every one. The profile shows 600,000 to 750,000 clones, around 12% of them singletons. The chain couples TRBV25-1 to TRBJ1-1, with D perhaps matching TRBD1 (6 bases). The sequence was obtained from a man younger than 40 with type 1 diabetes. The specimen was naive CD4+ T cells from blood. The DNA of the CDR3 is TGTGCCAGCAGACACAGGGCCGGGACTGAAGCTTTCTTT. It translates to CASRHRAGTEAFF.